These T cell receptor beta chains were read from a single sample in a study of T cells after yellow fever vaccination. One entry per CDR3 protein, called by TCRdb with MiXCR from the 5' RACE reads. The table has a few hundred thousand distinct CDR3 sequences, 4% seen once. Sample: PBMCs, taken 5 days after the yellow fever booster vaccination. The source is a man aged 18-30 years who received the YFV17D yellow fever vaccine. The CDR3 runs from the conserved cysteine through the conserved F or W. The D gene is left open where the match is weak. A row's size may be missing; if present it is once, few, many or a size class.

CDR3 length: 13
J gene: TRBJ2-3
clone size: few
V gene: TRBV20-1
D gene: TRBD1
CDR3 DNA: TGCAGTGCTAGGGGACAGGGGACAGATACGCAGTATTTT
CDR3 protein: CSARGQGTDTQYF

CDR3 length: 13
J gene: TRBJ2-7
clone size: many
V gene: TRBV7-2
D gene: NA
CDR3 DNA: TGTGCCAGCAGCTACAACAGGGTAAACGAGCAGTACTTC
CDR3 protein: CASSYNRVNEQYF

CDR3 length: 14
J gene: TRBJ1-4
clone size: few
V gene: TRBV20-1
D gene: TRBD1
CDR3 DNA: TGCAGTGCTTATTCGGGACAGGGAGGCGAAAAACTGTTTTTT
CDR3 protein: CSAYSGQGGEKLFF

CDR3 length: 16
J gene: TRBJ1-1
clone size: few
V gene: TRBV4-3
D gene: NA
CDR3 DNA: TGCGCCAGCAGCCAAGATCGCCCCAGTCTGAACACTGAAGCTTTCTTT
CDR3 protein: CASSQDRPSLNTEAFF

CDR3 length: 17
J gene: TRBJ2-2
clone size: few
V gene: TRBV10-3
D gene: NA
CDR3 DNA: TGTGCCATCAGCCAACCGGGACAAAGGGCGAACACCGGGGAGCTGTTTTTT
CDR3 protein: CAISQPGQRANTGELFF

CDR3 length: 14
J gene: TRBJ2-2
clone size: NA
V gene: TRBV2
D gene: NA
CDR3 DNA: TGTGCCAGCAGTAGGCAAACCAACACCGGGGAGCTGTTTTTT
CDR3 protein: CASSRQTNTGELFF

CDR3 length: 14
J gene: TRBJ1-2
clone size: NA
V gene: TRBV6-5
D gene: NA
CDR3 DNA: TGTGCCAGCAGTTACTCGAACAGGAACTATGGCTACACCTTC
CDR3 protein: CASSYSNRNYGYTF

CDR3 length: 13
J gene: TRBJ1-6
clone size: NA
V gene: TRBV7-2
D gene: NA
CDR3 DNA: TGTGCAATTAGGGGTTCCTATAATTCACCCCTCCACTTT
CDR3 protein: CAIRGSYNSPLHF

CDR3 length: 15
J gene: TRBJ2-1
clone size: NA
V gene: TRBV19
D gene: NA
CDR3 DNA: TGTGCCAGTAGTATCCTGTCCGGCAGTAACAATGAGCAGTTCTTC
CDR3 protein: CASSILSGSNNEQFF

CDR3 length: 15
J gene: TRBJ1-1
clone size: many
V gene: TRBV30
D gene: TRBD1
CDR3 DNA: TGTGCCTCAAGCCCCGCCGGGACAGGGTACACTGAAGCTTTCTTT
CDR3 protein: CASSPAGTGYTEAFF

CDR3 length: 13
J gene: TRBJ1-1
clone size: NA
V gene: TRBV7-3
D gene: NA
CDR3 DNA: TGTGCCAGCAGCTCAGAAACGGACACTGAAGTTTTCTTT
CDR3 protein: CASSSETDTEVFF

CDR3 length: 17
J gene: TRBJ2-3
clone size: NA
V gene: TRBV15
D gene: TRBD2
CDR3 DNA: TGTGCCACCAGCAAACCGGGACTAGCGGGGGCAACAGATACGCAGTATTTT
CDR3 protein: CATSKPGLAGATDTQYF

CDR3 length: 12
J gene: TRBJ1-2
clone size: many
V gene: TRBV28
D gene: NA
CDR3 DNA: TGTGCCAGCAGTTCCAGTAACTATGGCTACACCTTC
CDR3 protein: CASSSSNYGYTF